The present entry profiles one T cell receptor beta chain with its context. An end of the junction differs from the germline gene, which may be a read error. A second PCR of roughly 6 to 12 cycles used a sample-barcoded 5' primer and a J-beta primer mix. TCRdb used MiXCR to reprocess the 5' RACE reads, holding one entry per CDR3 protein. The sample records 650,000 to 1,000,000 distinct CDR3 sequences, approximately 35% being singletons. There are 21 residues in the CDR3. In germline, CDR1 is LGHDT, CDR2 YNNKEL (reference sequence). This record comes from a study of blood T cells in healthy people across ages.

What was sequenced was blood. The sequence derives from a young man in good health. The gene calls are TRBV3-1 and TRBJ1-2; maybe TRBD1 (5 bases). This chain's CDR3 is CASSQVTRRFAGRYLNYDYTF. CDR3 sequence (DNA): TGTGCCAGCAGCCAAGTTACTCGTCGGTTTGCAGGGAGGTACCTCAACTATGACTACACCTTC.